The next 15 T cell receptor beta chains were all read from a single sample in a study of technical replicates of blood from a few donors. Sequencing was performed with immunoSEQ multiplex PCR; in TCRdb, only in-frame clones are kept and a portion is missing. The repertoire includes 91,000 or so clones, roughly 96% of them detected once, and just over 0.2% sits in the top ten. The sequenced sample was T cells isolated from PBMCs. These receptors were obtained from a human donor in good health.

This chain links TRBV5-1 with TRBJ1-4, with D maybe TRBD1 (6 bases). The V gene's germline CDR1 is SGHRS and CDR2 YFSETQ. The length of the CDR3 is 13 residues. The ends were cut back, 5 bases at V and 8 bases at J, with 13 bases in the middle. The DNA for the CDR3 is TGCGCCAGCAGACGGGGGGGCGAGGAAAAACTGTTTTTT. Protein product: CASRRGGEEKLFF. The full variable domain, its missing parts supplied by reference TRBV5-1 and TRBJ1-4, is KAGVTQTPRYLIKTRGQQVTLSCSPISGHRSVSWYQQTPGQGLQFLFEYFSETQRNKGNFPGRFSGRQFSNSRSEMNVSTLELGDSALYLCASRRGGEEKLFFGSGTQLSVL.

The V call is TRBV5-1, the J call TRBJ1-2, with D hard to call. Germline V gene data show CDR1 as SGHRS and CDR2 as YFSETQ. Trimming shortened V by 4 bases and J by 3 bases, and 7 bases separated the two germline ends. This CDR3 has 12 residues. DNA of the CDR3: TGCGCCAGCAGCGTTGAGGACTATGGCTACACCTTC. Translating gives CASSVEDYGYTF.

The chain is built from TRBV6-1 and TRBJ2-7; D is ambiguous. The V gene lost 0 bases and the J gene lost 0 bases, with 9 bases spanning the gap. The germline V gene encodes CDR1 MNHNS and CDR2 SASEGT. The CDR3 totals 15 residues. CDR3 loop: CASSEAAVSSYEQYF. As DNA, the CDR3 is TGTGCCAGCAGTGAAGCGGCAGTCAGCTCCTACGAGCAGTACTTC.

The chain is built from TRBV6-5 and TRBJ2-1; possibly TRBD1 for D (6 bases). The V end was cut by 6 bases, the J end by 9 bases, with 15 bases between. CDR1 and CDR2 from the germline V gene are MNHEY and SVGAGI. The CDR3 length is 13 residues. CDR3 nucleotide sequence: TGTGCCAGCAGAACACCTGGGGGCGCTGAGCAGTTCTTC. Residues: CASRTPGGAEQFF.

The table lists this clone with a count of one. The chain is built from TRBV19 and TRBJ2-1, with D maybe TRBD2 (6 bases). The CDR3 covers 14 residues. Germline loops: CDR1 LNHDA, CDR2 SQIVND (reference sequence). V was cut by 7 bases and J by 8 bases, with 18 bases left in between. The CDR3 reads CASIDSGPGDEQFF. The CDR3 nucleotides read TGTGCCAGTATTGATTCAGGGCCGGGGGATGAGCAGTTCTTC.

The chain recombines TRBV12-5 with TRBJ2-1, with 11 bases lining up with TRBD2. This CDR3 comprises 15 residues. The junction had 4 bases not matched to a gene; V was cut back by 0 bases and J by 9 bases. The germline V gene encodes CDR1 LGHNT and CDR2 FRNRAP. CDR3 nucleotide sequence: TGTGCTAGTGGTTTGGTACTAGCGGGGGCGAGTGAGCAGTTCTTC. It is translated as CASGLVLAGASEQFF.

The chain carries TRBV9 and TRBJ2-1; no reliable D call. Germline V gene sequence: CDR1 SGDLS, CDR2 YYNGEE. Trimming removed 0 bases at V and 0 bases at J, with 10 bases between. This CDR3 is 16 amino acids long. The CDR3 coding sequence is TGTGCCAGCAGCGTAGCTCCGTTCCTCTCCTACAATGAGCAGTTCTTC. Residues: CASSVAPFLSYNEQFF.

The CDR3 nucleotides are TGTGCCAGCAGCGAGGGACTTTCCTACGAGCAGTACTTC. Translating it yields CASSEGLSYEQYF. The V and J genes are TRBV9 and TRBJ2-7, with D perhaps TRBD2 (6 bases). V lost 3 bases and J 1 base, leaving 8 bases between the germline ends. The CDR3 contains 13 residues. Germline V gives CDR1 SGDLS, CDR2 YYNGEE.

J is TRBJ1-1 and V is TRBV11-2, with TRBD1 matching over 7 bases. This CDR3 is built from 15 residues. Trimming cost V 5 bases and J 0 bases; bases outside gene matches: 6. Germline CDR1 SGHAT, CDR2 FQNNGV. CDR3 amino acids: CASSLMQGVNTEAFF. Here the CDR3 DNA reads TGTGCCAGCAGCCTTATGCAGGGGGTGAACACTGAAGCTTTCTTT. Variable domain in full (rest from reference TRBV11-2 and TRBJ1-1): EAGVAQSPRYKIIEKRQSVAFWCNPISGHATLYWYQQILGQGPKLLIQFQNNGVVDDSQLPKDRFSAERLKGVDSTLKIQPAKLEDSAVYLCASSLMQGVNTEAFFGQGTRLTVV.

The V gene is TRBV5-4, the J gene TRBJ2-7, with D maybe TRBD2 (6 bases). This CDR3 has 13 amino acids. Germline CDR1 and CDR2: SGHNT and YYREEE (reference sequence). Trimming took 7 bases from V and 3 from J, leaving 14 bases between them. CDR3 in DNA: TGTGCCAGCTCTAAGGGCGGGATCTACGAGCAGTACTTC. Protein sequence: CASSKGGIYEQYF.

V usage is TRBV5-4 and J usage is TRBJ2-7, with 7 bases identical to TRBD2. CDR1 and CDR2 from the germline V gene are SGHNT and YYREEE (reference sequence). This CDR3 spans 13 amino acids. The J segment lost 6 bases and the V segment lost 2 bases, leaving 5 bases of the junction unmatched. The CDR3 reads CASSFGSGGEQYF. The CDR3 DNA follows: TGTGCCAGCAGCTTCGGCTCGGGGGGCGAGCAGTACTTC.

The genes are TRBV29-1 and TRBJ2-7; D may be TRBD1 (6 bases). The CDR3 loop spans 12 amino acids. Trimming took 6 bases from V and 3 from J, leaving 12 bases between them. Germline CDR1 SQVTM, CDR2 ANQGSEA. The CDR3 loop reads CSVRTASYEQYF. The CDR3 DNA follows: TGCAGCGTCCGGACAGCAAGCTACGAGCAGTACTTC.

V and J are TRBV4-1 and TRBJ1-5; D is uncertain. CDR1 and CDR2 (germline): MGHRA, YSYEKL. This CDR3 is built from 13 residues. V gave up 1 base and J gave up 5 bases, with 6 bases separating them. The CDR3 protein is CASSQGPYQPQHF. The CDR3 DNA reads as TGCGCCAGCAGCCAAGGGCCTTATCAGCCCCAGCATTTT.

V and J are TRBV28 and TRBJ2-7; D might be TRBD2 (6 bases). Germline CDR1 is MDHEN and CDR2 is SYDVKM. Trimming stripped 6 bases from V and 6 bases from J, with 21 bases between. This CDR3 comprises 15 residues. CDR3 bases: TGTGCCAGCAGATACACCGGGACTTACGTATCCGAGCAGTACTTC. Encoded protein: CASRYTGTYVSEQYF.

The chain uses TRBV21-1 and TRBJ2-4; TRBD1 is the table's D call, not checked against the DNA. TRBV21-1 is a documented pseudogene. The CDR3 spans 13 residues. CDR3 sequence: CASNVGPKNIQYF. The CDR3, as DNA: TGTGCCAGCAATGTGGGGCCCAAAAACATTCAGTACTTC.